Listed below are T cell receptor beta chains from one sample, sequenced in a study of shared clonotypes between healthy human individuals. Sequencing was performed with immunoSEQ multiplex PCR; in TCRdb, only in-frame clones are kept and a portion is missing. The sample holds around 2,000,000 clones; roughly 94% are singletons and the top ten take roughly 0.13%. The sequenced material came from naive CD4+ T cells sorted from blood. All receptors come from a young man in good health. CDR3s include the opening cysteine and the closing phenylalanine or tryptophan. The order of the fields is D gene, clone size, J gene, V gene, CDR3 DNA, CDR3 protein. A D gene is named only where the DNA matches it firmly. Clone size is given for some rows only: seen once, a few or many times, or a class if the clone is expanded.

D: TRBD2; size: NA; J: TRBJ2-1; V: TRBV6-5; DNA: TGTGCCAGCAGTTTGGGGACTAGCGGGTTAAATGAGCAGTTCTTC; CDR3: CASSLGTSGLNEQFF
D: NA; size: NA; J: TRBJ2-3; V: TRBV2; DNA: TGTGCCAGCATGGGGGGAAGCACAGATACGCAGTATTTT; CDR3: CASMGGSTDTQYF
D: NA; size: NA; J: TRBJ2-5; V: TRBV18; DNA: TGTGCCAGCTCACCAAAACTCCCGGGAGAGACCCAGTACTTC; CDR3: CASSPKLPGETQYF
D: NA; size: NA; J: TRBJ2-3; V: TRBV5-4; DNA: TGTGCCAGCAGACTTACAGACCCTAGCACAGATACGCAGTATTTT; CDR3: CASRLTDPSTDTQYF
D: NA; size: NA; J: TRBJ2-3; V: TRBV2; DNA: TGTGCCAGCAGTGCCCCTTGGGGTAGCACAGATACGCAGTATTTT; CDR3: CASSAPWGSTDTQYF
D: NA; size: NA; J: TRBJ1-6; V: TRBV5-1; DNA: TGCGCCAGCAGCCTAGGGACGTCCTCACCCCTCCACTTT; CDR3: CASSLGTSSPLHF
D: NA; size: few; J: TRBJ2-5; V: TRBV7-7; DNA: TGTGCTAGCAGCTTAGGCCCCGGAGAGACCCAGTACTTC; CDR3: CASSLGPGETQYF
D: NA; size: NA; J: TRBJ2-5; V: TRBV5-6; DNA: TGTGCCAGCAGCCGGAGGGGTCCCACCACGACCCAGTACTTC; CDR3: CASSRRGPTTTQYF
D: NA; size: NA; J: TRBJ2-7; V: TRBV2; DNA: TGTGCCAGCAGTCCGGAGCTGGGATCCTACGAGCAGTACTTC; CDR3: CASSPELGSYEQYF
D: TRBD1; size: NA; J: TRBJ2-5; V: TRBV6-1; DNA: TGTGCCAGCAGGGGGACAGGGAGGGAGACCCAGTACTTC; CDR3: CASRGTGRETQYF
D: NA; size: NA; J: TRBJ2-7; V: TRBV29-1; DNA: TGCAGCGTCGAAACAACTACCTACGAGCAGTACTTC; CDR3: CSVETTTYEQYF
D: NA; size: NA; J: TRBJ2-7; V: TRBV28; DNA: TGTGCCGCAACCGGAACATGGCCCTACGAGCAGTACTTC; CDR3: CAATGTWPYEQYF
D: NA; size: NA; J: TRBJ2-3; V: TRBV6-5; DNA: TGTGCCAGCAGTTCCGGGACTCTTATCACAGATACGCAGTATTTT; CDR3: CASSSGTLITDTQYF
D: NA; size: once; J: TRBJ2-7; V: TRBV6-5; DNA: TGTGCCAGCAGTTACTCGACAGTAACCTACGAGCAGTACTTC; CDR3: CASSYSTVTYEQYF
D: NA; size: NA; J: TRBJ1-5; V: TRBV5-4; DNA: TGTGCCAGCAGCTTGGTCTCGGGAAACCAGCCCCAGCATTTT; CDR3: CASSLVSGNQPQHF
D: NA; size: NA; J: TRBJ1-4; V: TRBV5-1; DNA: TGCGCCAGCAGCTTGGTCACAGATGAAAAACTGTTTTTT; CDR3: CASSLVTDEKLFF
D: NA; size: NA; J: TRBJ2-7; V: TRBV23-1; DNA: TGCGCCAGCGTATCGGGGGAAAGGACCTACGAGCAGTACTTC; CDR3: CASVSGERTYEQYF
D: TRBD1; size: NA; J: TRBJ2-7; V: TRBV7-2; DNA: TGTGCCAGCAGCTTAGCCACAGGGGCCTCCTACGAGCAGTACTTC; CDR3: CASSLATGASYEQYF
D: NA; size: once; J: TRBJ1-1; V: TRBV5-6; DNA: TGTGCCAGCAGCGTGGAACAGACGAAATGGAACACTGAAGCTTTCTTT; CDR3: CASSVEQTKWNTEAFF
D: NA; size: NA; J: TRBJ1-5; V: TRBV7-4; DNA: TGTGCCAGCAGTCAGGACAGCCTGGGAAATCAGCCCCAGCATTTT; CDR3: CASSQDSLGNQPQHF
D: TRBD2; size: NA; J: TRBJ2-1; V: TRBV18; DNA: TGTGCCAGCTCACCACGCCTGACTAGCGGGGGGGTCAATGAGCAGTTCTTC; CDR3: CASSPRLTSGGVNEQFF
D: NA; size: NA; J: TRBJ1-1; V: TRBV5-1; DNA: TGCGCCAGCAGCTTCGGGGGAACCTTCCCGAACACTGAAGCTTTCTTT; CDR3: CASSFGGTFPNTEAFF
D: NA; size: NA; J: TRBJ2-2; V: TRBV2; DNA: TGTGCCAGCAGGTTCCCGAACCAAGGTCCCGGGGAGCTGTTTTTT; CDR3: CASRFPNQGPGELFF
D: NA; size: once; J: TRBJ2-7; V: TRBV5-1; DNA: TGCGCCAGCAGCTTGGCGGCAGGGGCTGTCTACGAGCAGTACTTC; CDR3: CASSLAAGAVYEQYF
D: NA; size: NA; J: TRBJ1-1; V: TRBV30; DNA: TGTGCCTGGAAGGGGGGGGACCATGAAGCTTTCTTT; CDR3: CAWKGGDHEAFF
D: NA; size: once; J: TRBJ2-1; V: TRBV2; DNA: TGTGCCAGCAGTGAACTAGCAAATGAGCAGTTCTTC; CDR3: CASSELANEQFF
D: NA; size: NA; J: TRBJ2-2; V: TRBV5-1; DNA: TGCGCCAGCAGCCCAACACCGGGACACAACACCGGGGAGCTGTTTTTT; CDR3: CASSPTPGHNTGELFF
D: NA; size: NA; J: TRBJ1-1; V: TRBV9; DNA: TGTGCCAGCAGGAGGGGGAGCGAGGGGAACACTGAAGCTTTCTTT; CDR3: CASRRGSEGNTEAFF
D: NA; size: NA; J: TRBJ1-1; V: TRBV10-3; DNA: TGTGCCATCTCTGAAGGGGGGCAAATGAACACTGAAGCTTTCTTT; CDR3: CAISEGGQMNTEAFF
D: NA; size: NA; J: TRBJ2-1; V: TRBV28; DNA: TGTGCCAGCACCAGCGTGGGTTTTTCCTACAATGAGCAGTTCTTC; CDR3: CASTSVGFSYNEQFF
D: NA; size: NA; J: TRBJ2-3; V: TRBV7-6; DNA: TGTGCCAGCAGCTCCAGCGGCTCTAGCACAGATACGCAGTATTTT; CDR3: CASSSSGSSTDTQYF
D: NA; size: NA; J: TRBJ1-1; V: TRBV10-3; DNA: TGTGCCATCAGTGGTCTTACTGAAGCTTTCTTT; CDR3: CAISGLTEAFF
D: NA; size: NA; J: TRBJ2-3; V: TRBV6-1; DNA: TGTGCCAGCAGTGAAGCGGGCAACACAGATACGCAGTATTTT; CDR3: CASSEAGNTDTQYF
D: TRBD1; size: NA; J: TRBJ1-1; V: TRBV5-1; DNA: TGCGCCAGCAGCTTGGGGGGCACAGGGGCCGAAGCTTTCTTT; CDR3: CASSLGGTGAEAFF
D: TRBD1; size: NA; J: TRBJ1-1; V: TRBV2; DNA: TGTGCCAGCAGTTTTGGACAGGGGGCTACTGAAGCTTTCTTT; CDR3: CASSFGQGATEAFF